The clone carrying this T cell receptor (beta chain) occurred many times. Antigen unknown. This record belongs to a study of blood T cells in healthy people across ages. A second PCR, run for about 7 to 12 cycles, used a sample-barcoded 5' primer plus a J-beta primer mix. All samples gave at least 2.5 million CDR3-containing paired-end reads. MiXCR was run by TCRdb on the 5' RACE reads, yielding one entry per CDR3 protein. Of approximately 680,000 distinct CDR3 sequences detected, less than 40% appear once; the ten largest clones hold less than 20%. General study findings and limits: Roughly linearly, TCR beta diversity per million T cells fell as age increased. Total diversity from one million sequenced T cells was likely underestimated. Diversity was higher, and naive CD4+ cells more numerous, in long-lived donors than in aged donors.

The TCR originated in a woman older than 75 in good health. Sequenced: blood.

CDR3 region: CSADRGLGYGYTF. DNA for the CDR3: TGCAGTGCCGACAGGGGGCTAGGCTATGGCTACACCTTC. The V gene is TRBV20-1, the J gene TRBJ1-2; TRBD1 agrees at 10 bases. The CDR3 has 13 residues. The V gene end was trimmed by 6 bases and the J gene end by 4 bases; junction bases not matched to a gene: 5. Germline V gene lookup returns CDR1 DFQATT and CDR2 SNEGSKA (reference sequence).